The present TCR beta chain was sequenced within a study of OX40 agonist ivuxolimab in advanced cancers. Study-level background: At doses from 0.01 to 10 mg/kg, patients were given intravenous ivuxolimab every 2 weeks. Whole-study findings and limits: Averaging showed that CD8+ T cells had more expanded clones than CD4+ did. Among the least clonally expanded were partial responders at 0.1-3.0 mg/kg.

Trimming took off 1 base at V and 2 bases at J, with 20 bases between the two ends. There are 18 residues in the CDR3. Germline CDR1 MDHEN, CDR2 SYDVKM. Patients were ineligible given autoimmune disease history or systemic immunosuppression. Here immunoSEQ multiplex PCR was the method, and the copy in TCRdb shows in-frame clones only, minus some. The profile shows about 100,000 clones, around nine tenths of them singletons. With regard to this clone: Its antigen is undetermined.

The V gene is TRBV28, the J gene TRBJ2-5, with D possibly matching TRBD1 (6 bases). Here the sequenced sample was CD4+ or CD8+ T cells sorted from blood, taken in a trial of the OX40 agonist ivuxolimab. The sequence derives from an adult with an advanced solid tumor such as melanoma, head and neck, liver or kidney cancer. The CDR3 DNA reads as TGTGCCAGCAGTTTATCGGGTCATCCAGGGGACCTTCAAGAGACCCAGTACTTC. Its protein is CASSLSGHPGDLQETQYF. Supplemented by reference TRBV28 and TRBJ2-5, the full variable domain reads DVKVTQSSRYLVKRTGEKVFLECVQDMDHENMFWYRQDPGLGLRLIYFSYDVKMKEKGDIPEGYSVSREKKERFSLILESASTNQTSMYLCASSLSGHPGDLQETQYFGPGTRLLVL.